The text below deals with one TCR beta chain. Germline V gene data show CDR1 as SGHRS and CDR2 as YFSETQ. Trimming pared 0 bases from V and 3 bases from J, leaving 7 bases between. This CDR3 region has 15 residues. This sample stems from a study of blood T cell repertoires in COVID-19. The table came from immunoSEQ multiplex PCR; TCRdb's copy has only in-frame clones and leaves some out. The sample holds approximately 300,000 clones; 80% to 95% are singletons and the top ten take 18%. V is TRBV5-1 and J is TRBJ2-6; tentative D call: TRBD1 (5 bases). The sequence was collected from a woman aged 25-40 years who had recovered from COVID-19. Sequenced sample: PBMCs or T cells enriched from blood (not recorded which). CDR3 DNA sequence: TGCGCCAGCAGCTTGGAGGGGAATGGGGCCAACGTCCTGACTTTC. Encoded protein: CASSLEGNGANVLTF. Full variable domain (remainder filled in from reference TRBV5-1 and TRBJ2-6): KAGVTQTPRYLIKTRGQQVTLSCSPISGHRSVSWYQQTPGQGLQFLFEYFSETQRNKGNFPGRFSGRQFSNSRSEMNVSTLELGDSALYLCASSLEGNGANVLTFGAGSRLTVL.